This TCR beta chain was obtained from a study of T cell responses to AZD1222 COVID-19 vaccine. The overall study: Recipients boosted at about 4 weeks or about 12 weeks are pooled.

Study-level findings and limits: The donor group comprised mostly white British people and more females; the analysis possibly underestimated clonal diversity.

Germline trimming cut 1 base from V and 5 bases from J; bases unmatched to any gene: 16. CDR3 length: 18 residues. Germline CDR1 reads SEHNR; CDR2 reads FQNEAQ (reference sequence). Assay: immunoSEQ multiplex PCR; the TCRdb copy retains only in-frame clones and omits some. The table shows more than 70,000 clones, with roughly 88% occurring only once. Of note for this clone: Its antigen is unknown.

The starting material was peripheral blood, obtained on day 0 of AZD1222 vaccination. The chain combines TRBV7-9 with TRBJ1-1; TRBD1 matches at 7 bases. The receptor comes from an adult in good health. CDR3 sequence (DNA): TGTGCCAGCAGCTTAGAGCTGCTCCGGACAGGCTCGTATACTGAAGCTTTCTTT. Translating gives CASSLELLRTGSYTEAFF.